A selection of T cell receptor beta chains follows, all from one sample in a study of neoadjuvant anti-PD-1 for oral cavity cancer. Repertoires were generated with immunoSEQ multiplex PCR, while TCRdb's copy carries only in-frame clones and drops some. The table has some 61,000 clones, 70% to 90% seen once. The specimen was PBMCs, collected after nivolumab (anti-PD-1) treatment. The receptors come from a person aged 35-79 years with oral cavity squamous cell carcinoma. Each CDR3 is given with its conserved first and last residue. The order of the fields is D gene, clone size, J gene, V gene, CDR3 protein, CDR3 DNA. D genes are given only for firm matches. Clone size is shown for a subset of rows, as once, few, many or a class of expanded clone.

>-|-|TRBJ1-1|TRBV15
CATSRVNSVDGAFF
TGTGCCACCAGCAGAGTAAACAGTGTCGATGGAGCTTTCTTT
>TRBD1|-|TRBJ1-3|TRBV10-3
CAITSGTAGNTIYF
TGTGCCATCACCTCGGGGACAGCTGGAAACACCATATATTTT
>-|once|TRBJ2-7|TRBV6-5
CASSSLDSTYEQYF
TGTGCCAGCAGTTCTCTCGACAGCACCTACGAGCAGTACTTC
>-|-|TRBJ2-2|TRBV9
CASSGGGRLGGELFF
TGTGCCAGCAGCGGTGGGGGGCGGTTAGGCGGGGAGCTGTTTTTT
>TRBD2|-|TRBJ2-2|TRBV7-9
CASMARETGEAGELFF
TGTGCCAGCATGGCGCGGGAGACCGGGGAGGCCGGGGAGCTGTTTTTT
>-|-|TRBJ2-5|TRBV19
CASSIGSGETQYF
TGTGCCAGTAGTATAGGCAGCGGAGAGACCCAGTACTTC
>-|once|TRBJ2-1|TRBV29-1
CSVGTEYNEQFF
TGCAGCGTTGGGACAGAATACAATGAGCAGTTCTTC
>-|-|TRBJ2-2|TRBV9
CASGKINTGELFF
TGTGCCAGCGGGAAAATAAACACCGGGGAGCTGTTTTTT
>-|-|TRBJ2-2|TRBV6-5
CATEWRRGGTGELFF
TGTGCCACCGAGTGGAGGAGGGGCGGGACCGGGGAGCTGTTTTTT
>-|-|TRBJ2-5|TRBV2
CASSENKGYGTSYF
TGTGCCAGCAGTGAAAACAAGGGTTACGGGACATCGTACTTC
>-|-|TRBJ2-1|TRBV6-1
CASSEGYRANEQFF
TGTGCCAGCAGTGAAGGGTACAGGGCCAATGAGCAGTTCTTC
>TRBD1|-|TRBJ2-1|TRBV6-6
CASSSHSGTGVDEQFF
TGTGCCAGCAGTTCCCATTCCGGGACAGGGGTCGATGAGCAGTTCTTC
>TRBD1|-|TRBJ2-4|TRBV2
CASSEHDRVKNIQYF
TGTGCCAGCAGTGAACACGACAGGGTCAAAAACATTCAGTACTTC
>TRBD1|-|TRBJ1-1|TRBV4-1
CASSQYWRTGGGTEAFF
TGCGCCAGCAGCCAATACTGGAGGACAGGGGGGGGGACTGAAGCTTTCTTT
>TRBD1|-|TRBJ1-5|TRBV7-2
CASTLVGQGNQPQHF
TGTGCCAGCACCTTGGTTGGACAGGGCAATCAGCCCCAGCATTTT
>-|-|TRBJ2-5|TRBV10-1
CASSRNIQETQYF
TGCGCCAGCAGTAGGAACATCCAAGAGACCCAGTACTTC
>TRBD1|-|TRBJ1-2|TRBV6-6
CASSLEQGAYGYTF
TGTGCCAGCAGTCTTGAACAGGGGGCCTATGGCTACACCTTC
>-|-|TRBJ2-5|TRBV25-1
CASRVGETQYF
TGTGCCAGCAGGGTTGGGGAGACCCAGTACTTC
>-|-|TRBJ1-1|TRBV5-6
CASSLTQGTGLYEAFF
TGTGCCAGCAGCTTGACCCAGGGTACCGGCCTGTATGAAGCTTTCTTT
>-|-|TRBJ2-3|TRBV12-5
CASGLVTGDTFTDTQYF
TGTGCTAGTGGTTTGGTAACCGGGGATACATTCACAGATACGCAGTATTTT
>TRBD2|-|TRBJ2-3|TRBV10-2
CASSRRERGTQYF
TGCGCCAGCAGTCGGCGGGAGAGGGGTACGCAGTATTTT
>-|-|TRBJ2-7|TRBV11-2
CASSPSLSVDHEQYF
TGTGCCAGCAGCCCCTCCCTGTCAGTGGACCACGAGCAGTACTTC
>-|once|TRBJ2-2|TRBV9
CASSVDWYTGELFF
TGTGCCAGCAGTGTAGACTGGTACACCGGGGAGCTGTTTTTT
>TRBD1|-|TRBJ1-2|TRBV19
CASSRTGTGGAGYTF
TGTGCCAGTAGCCGAACCGGGACAGGGGGCGCTGGCTACACCTTC
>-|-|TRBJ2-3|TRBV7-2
CASSPRGADTQYF
TGTGCCAGCAGCCCCAGAGGGGCGGATACGCAGTATTTT
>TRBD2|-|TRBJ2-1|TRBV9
CASSVLSGRFNNEQFF
TGTGCCAGCAGCGTCCTAAGCGGGAGGTTCAACAATGAGCAGTTCTTC
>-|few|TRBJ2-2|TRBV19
CASSIGPGELFF
TGTGCCAGTAGTATAGGACCCGGGGAGCTGTTTTTT
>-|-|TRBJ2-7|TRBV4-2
CASSQDVGEQYF
TGTGCCAGCAGCCAAGATGTCGGTGAGCAGTACTTC
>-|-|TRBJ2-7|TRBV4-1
CASSQVVLAAEQYF
TGCGCCAGCAGCCAAGTAGTTCTGGCCGCGGAGCAGTACTTC
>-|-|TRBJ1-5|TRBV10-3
CAISESGTMGDQPQHF
TGTGCCATCAGTGAGTCCGGGACAATGGGCGATCAGCCCCAGCATTTT
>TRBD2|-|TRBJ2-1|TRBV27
CASSYSAGVSYNEQFF
TGTGCCAGCAGTTACTCAGCGGGAGTTTCCTACAATGAGCAGTTCTTC
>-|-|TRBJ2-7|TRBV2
CASSERGTVYEQYF
TGTGCCAGCAGTGAAAGGGGGACTGTCTACGAGCAGTACTTC
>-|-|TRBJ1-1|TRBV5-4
CASSLQGAVNTEAFF
TGTGCCAGCAGCTTGCAGGGAGCGGTGAACACTGAAGCTTTCTTT
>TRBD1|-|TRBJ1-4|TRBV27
CASSLGTGAANEKLFF
TGTGCCAGCAGTTTAGGAACAGGGGCGGCTAATGAAAAACTGTTTTTT
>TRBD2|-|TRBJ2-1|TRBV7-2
CASSLGTRGEQFF
TGTGCCAGCAGCTTAGGGACTAGAGGTGAGCAGTTCTTC
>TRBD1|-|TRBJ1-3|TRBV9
CASSVGGTGVGSGNTIYF
TGTGCCAGCAGCGTAGGTGGGACAGGGGTTGGCTCTGGAAACACCATATATTTT
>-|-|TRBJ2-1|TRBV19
CASSPGGYGEQFF
TGTGCCAGTAGTCCGGGGGGCTACGGTGAGCAGTTCTTC
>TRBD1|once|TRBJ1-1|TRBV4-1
CASSQGDRNTEAFF
TGCGCCAGCAGCCAAGGGGACAGGAACACTGAAGCTTTCTTT
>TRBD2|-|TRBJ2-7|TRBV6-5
CATSGGGRYEQYF
TGTGCCACCTCTGGCGGGGGGCGCTACGAGCAGTACTTC
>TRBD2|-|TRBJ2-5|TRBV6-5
CASSSFMTSGTETQYF
TGTGCCAGCAGTTCCTTCATGACTAGCGGGACGGAGACCCAGTACTTC
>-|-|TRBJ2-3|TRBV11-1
CASSSNRGLGTDTQYF
TGTGCCAGCAGCTCCAATAGGGGGTTGGGCACAGATACGCAGTATTTT
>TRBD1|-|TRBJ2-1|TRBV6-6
CASSYLGQGFNEQFF
TGTGCCAGCAGTTACTTGGGACAGGGATTCAATGAGCAGTTCTTC
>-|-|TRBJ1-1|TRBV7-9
CASSWLNTEAFF
TGTGCCAGCAGCTGGTTGAACACTGAAGCTTTCTTT
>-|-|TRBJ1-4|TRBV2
CASLTQGSNEKLFF
TGTGCCAGCCTTACGCAGGGATCTAATGAAAAACTGTTTTTT
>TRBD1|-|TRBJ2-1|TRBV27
CASSFLQGTEQFF
TGTGCCAGCAGTTTTTTACAGGGGACTGAGCAGTTCTTC
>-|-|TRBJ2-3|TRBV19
CASNRGGGRLTDTQYF
TGTGCCAGTAACAGAGGGGGAGGGCGGCTCACAGATACGCAGTATTTT
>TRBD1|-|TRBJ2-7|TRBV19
CASSKGWTGFYEQYF
TGTGCCAGTAGTAAAGGGTGGACAGGGTTCTACGAGCAGTACTTC
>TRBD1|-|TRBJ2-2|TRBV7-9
CASSDTGGTGELFF
TGTGCCAGCAGCGACACAGGGGGGACCGGGGAGCTGTTTTTT
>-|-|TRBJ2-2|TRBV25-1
CASRLGHNTGELFF
TGTGCCAGCAGACTCGGACACAACACCGGGGAGCTGTTTTTT
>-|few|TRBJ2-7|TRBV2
CASSERGQAYEQYF
TGTGCCAGCAGTGAAAGAGGGCAGGCCTACGAGCAGTACTTC
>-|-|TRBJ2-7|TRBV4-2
CASSQEGPGESYEQYF
TGTGCCAGCAGCCAAGAGGGCCCAGGGGAGTCCTACGAGCAGTACTTC
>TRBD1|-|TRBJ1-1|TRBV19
CASSDGQGTTEAFF
TGTGCCAGTAGTGACGGACAGGGGACCACTGAAGCTTTCTTT
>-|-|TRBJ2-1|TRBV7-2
CASSLEWGNEQFF
TGTGCCAGCAGCTTAGAGTGGGGTAATGAGCAGTTCTTC
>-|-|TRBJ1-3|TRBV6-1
CASSEKAGNTIYF
TGTGCCAGCAGTGAGAAGGCTGGGAACACCATATATTTT
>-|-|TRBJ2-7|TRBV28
CASSLPGAAYEQYF
TGTGCCAGCAGTTTACCGGGGGCGGCCTACGAGCAGTACTTC